The present T cell receptor beta chain was sequenced within a study of control samples from healthy donors and cancer patients. This CDR3 is built from 13 residues. Trimming removed 4 bases at V and 3 bases at J, with 12 bases between. In germline, CDR1 is GTSNPN, CDR2 SVGIG (reference sequence). Profiled with immunoSEQ multiplex PCR; TCRdb holds only in-frame clones, not every one. The sample has about 120,000 clones; 80% to 95% are singletons. The sample was PBMCs. The chain combines TRBV30 with TRBJ1-1; no definite D call. The TCR was taken from a man of 80 years or more with head and neck cancer. The CDR3 sequence is CAWTLGLYTEAFF. Here the CDR3 DNA reads TGTGCCTGGACCCTCGGCCTCTACACTGAAGCTTTCTTT.